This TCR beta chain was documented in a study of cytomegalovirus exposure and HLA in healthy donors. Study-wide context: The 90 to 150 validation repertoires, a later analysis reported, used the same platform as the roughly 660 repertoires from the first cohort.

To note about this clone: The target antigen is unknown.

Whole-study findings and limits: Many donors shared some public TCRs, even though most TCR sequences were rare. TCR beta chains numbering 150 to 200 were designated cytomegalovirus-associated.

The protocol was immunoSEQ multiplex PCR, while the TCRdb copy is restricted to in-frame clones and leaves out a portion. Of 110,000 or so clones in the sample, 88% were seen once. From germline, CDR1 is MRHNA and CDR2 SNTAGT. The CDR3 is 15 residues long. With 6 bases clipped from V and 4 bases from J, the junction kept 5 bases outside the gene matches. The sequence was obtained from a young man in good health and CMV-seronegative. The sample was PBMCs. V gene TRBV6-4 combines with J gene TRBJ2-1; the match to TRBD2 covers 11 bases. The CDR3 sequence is CASSDGTSGYNEQFF. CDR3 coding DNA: TGTGCCAGCAGCGACGGGACTAGCGGTTACAATGAGCAGTTCTTC.